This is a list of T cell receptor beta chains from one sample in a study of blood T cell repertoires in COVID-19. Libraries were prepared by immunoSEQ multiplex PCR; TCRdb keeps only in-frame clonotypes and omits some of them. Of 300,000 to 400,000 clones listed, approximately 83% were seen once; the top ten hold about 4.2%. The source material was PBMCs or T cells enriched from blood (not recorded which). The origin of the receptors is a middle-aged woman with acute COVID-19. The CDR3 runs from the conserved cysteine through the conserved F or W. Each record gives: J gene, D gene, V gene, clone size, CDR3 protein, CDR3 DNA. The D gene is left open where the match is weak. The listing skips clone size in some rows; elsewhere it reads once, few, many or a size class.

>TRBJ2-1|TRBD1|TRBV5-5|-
CASSLVGQGANEQFF
TGTGCCAGCAGCTTGGTGGGACAGGGGGCCAATGAGCAGTTCTTC
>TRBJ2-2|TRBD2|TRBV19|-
CATTSIGLAGDGELFF
TGTGCCACCACATCAATTGGGCTAGCGGGAGACGGGGAGCTGTTTTTT
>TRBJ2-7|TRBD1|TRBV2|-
CASGQGSYEQYF
TGTGCCAGCGGACAGGGCTCCTACGAGCAGTACTTC
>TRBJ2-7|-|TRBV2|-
CASSEAWRAEQYF
TGTGCCAGCAGTGAAGCATGGAGGGCCGAGCAGTACTTC
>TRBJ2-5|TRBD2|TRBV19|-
CASSVGGGRETQYF
TGTGCCAGTAGTGTCGGGGGGGGCCGGGAGACCCAGTACTTC
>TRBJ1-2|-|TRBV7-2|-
CASSSRSYGYTF
TGTGCCAGCAGCTCTAGGAGCTATGGCTACACCTTC
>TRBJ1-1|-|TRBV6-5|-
CATLAGAKAEAFF
TGTGCCACCCTGGCGGGCGCGAAGGCTGAAGCTTTCTTT
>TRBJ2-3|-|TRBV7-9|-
CASSPQEGTQYF
TGTGCCAGCAGCCCTCAGGAGGGGACGCAGTATTTT
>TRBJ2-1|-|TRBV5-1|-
CASSPPGHRTYNEQFF
TGCGCCAGCAGCCCCCCTGGACATAGGACCTACAATGAGCAGTTCTTC
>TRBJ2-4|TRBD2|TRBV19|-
CASRPSAGGRDIQYF
TGTGCCAGTAGGCCCTCAGCGGGGGGCCGTGACATTCAGTACTTC
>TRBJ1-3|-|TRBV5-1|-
CASSFSGEGWSGNTIYF
TGCGCCAGCAGCTTTTCCGGAGAGGGATGGTCTGGAAACACCATATATTTT
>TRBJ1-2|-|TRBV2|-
CASSEWWGDNYGYTF
TGTGCCAGCAGTGAATGGTGGGGAGATAACTATGGCTACACCTTC
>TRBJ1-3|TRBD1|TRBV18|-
CASSPTQGYSGNTIYF
TGTGCCAGCTCACCTACACAGGGGTATTCTGGAAACACCATATATTTT
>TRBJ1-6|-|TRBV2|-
CASRILLSPTSPLHF
TGTGCCAGCAGAATACTACTATCCCCCACTTCACCCCTCCACTTT
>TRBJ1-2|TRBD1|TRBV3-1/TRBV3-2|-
CASSLQGSYGYTF
TGTGCCAGCAGTCTACAGGGGAGCTATGGCTACACCTTC
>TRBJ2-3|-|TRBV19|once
CASRSGLLTDTQYF
TGTGCCAGTAGGAGCGGACTCCTCACAGATACGCAGTATTTT
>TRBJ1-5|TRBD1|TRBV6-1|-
CASESGGFSNQPQHF
TGTGCCAGCGAGTCAGGGGGTTTTAGCAATCAGCCCCAGCATTTT
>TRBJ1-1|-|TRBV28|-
CASSGDMNTEAFF
TGTGCCAGCAGCGGGGACATGAACACTGAAGCTTTCTTT
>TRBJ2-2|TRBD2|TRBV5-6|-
CASSWTRSGELFF
TGTGCCAGCAGTTGGACTAGATCCGGGGAGCTGTTTTTT